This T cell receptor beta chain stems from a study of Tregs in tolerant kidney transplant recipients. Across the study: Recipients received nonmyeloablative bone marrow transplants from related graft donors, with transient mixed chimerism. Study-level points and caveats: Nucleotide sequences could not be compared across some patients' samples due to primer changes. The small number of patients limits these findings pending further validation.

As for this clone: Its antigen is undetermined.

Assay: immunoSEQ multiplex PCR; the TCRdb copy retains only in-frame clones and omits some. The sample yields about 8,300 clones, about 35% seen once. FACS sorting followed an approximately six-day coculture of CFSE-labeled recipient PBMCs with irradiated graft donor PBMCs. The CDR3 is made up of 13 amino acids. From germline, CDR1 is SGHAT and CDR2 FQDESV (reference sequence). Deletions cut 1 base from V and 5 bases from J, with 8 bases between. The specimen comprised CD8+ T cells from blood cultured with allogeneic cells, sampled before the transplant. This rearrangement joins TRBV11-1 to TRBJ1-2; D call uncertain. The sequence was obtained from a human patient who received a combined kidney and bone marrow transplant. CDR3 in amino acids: CASSLGSGYGYTF. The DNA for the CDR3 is TGTGCCAGCAGCTTAGGGTCGGGGTATGGCTACACCTTC.